The text below deals with one T cell receptor beta chain. The data derive from a study of blood T cell repertoires in COVID-19. Study background: Samples of COVID-19 (acute and convalescent) were obtained from the United States, Italy and Spain. T cells, B-cell-depleted T cells, or PBMCs provided the cDNA or gDNA that served as material.

How the authors handled the data: Scientists estimated how many nucleated cells there were by amplifying reference gene primers. Sequenced by immunoSEQ multiplex PCR; TCRdb stores in-frame clones only, minus some. The D gene and trimming were derived from the DNA, and the V and J assignments and clone size from that table. The sample yields roughly 250,000 clones, around 90% seen once. Input material: peripheral blood. This receptor was taken from a man aged 55 to 70 who had recovered from COVID-19.

The CDR3 reads CSVELPGGNQPQHF. The CDR3 bases are TGCAGCGTTGAACTTCCAGGGGGCAATCAGCCCCAGCATTTT. This chain joins TRBV29-1 and TRBJ1-5; D is perhaps TRBD1 (6 bases). Trimming cost V 2 bases and J 2 bases, with 10 bases left between them. Germline loops: CDR1 SQVTM, CDR2 ANQGSEA. The CDR3 covers 14 residues.